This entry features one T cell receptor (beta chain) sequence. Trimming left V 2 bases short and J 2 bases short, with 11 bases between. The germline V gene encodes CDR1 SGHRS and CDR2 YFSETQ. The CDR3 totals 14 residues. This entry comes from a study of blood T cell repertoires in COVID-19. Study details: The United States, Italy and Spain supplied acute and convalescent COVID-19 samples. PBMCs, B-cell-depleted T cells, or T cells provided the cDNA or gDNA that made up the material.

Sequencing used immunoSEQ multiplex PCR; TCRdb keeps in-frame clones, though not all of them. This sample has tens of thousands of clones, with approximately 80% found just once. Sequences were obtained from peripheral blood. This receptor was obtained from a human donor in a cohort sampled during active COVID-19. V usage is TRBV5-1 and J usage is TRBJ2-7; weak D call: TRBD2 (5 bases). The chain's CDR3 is CASSLYPGTYEQYF. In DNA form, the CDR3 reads TGCGCCAGCAGCTTATACCCGGGGACCTACGAGCAGTACTTC.